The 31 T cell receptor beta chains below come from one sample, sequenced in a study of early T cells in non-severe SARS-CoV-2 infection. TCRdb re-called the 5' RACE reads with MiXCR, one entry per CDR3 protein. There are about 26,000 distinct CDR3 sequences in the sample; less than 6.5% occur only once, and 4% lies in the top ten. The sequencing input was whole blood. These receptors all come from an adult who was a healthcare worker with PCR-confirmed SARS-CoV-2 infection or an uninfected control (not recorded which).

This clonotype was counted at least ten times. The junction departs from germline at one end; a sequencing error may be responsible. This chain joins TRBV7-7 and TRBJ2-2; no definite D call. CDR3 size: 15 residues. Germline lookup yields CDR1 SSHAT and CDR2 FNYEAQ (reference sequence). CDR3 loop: CASSPEVANTGELFF. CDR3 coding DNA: TGTGCTAGCAGCCCTGAGGTGGCGAACACCGGGGAGCTGTTTTTT. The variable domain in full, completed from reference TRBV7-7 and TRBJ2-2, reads GAGVSQSPRYKVTKRGQDVTLRCDPISSHATLYWYQQALGQGPEFLTYFNYEAQPDKSGLPSDRFSAERPEGSISTLTIQRTEQRDSAMYRCASSPEVANTGELFFGEGSRLTVL.

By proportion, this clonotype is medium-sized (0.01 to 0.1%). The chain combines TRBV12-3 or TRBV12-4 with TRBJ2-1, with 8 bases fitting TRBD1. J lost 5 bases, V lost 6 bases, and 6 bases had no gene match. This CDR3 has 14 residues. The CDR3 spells CASSRGQGHNEQFF. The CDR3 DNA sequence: TGTGCCAGCAGCAGGGGGCAAGGACACAATGAGCAGTTCTTC.

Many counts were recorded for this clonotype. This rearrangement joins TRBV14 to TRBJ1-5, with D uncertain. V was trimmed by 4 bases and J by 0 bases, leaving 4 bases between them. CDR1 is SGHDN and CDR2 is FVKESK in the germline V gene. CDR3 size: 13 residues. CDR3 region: CASSLTSNQPQHF. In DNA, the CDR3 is TGTGCCAGCAGCCTTACTAGCAATCAGCCCCAGCATTTT.

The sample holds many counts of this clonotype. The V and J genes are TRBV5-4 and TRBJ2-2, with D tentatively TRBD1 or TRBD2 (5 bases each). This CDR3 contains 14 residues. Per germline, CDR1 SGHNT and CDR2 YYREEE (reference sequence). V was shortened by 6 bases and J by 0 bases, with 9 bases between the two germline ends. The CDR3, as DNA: TGTGCCAGCAATCTGGGACCGAACACCGGGGAGCTGTTTTTT. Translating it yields CASNLGPNTGELFF. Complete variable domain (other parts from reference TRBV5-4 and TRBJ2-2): ETGVTQSPTHLIKTRGQQVTLRCSSQSGHNTVSWYQQALGQGPQFIFQYYREEENGRGNFPPRFSGLQFPNYSSELNVNALELDDSALYLCASNLGPNTGELFFGEGSRLTVL.

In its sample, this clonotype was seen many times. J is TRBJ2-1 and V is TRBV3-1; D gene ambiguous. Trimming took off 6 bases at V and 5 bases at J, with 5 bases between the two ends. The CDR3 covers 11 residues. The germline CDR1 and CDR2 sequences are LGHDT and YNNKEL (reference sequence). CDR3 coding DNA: TGTGCCAGCAGACAAAACAATGAGCAGTTCTTC. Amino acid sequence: CASRQNNEQFF.

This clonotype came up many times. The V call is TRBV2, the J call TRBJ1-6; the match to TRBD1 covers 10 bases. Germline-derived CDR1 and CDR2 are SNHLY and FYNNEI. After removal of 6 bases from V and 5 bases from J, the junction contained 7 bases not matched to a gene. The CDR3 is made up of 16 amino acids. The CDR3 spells CASRRDRGVHNSPLHF. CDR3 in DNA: TGTGCCAGCAGGCGGGACAGGGGTGTGCATAATTCACCCCTCCACTTT.

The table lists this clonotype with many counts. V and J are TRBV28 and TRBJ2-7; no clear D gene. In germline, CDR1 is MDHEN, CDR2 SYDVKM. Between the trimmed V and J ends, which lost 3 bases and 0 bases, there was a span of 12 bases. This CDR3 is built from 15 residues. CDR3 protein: CASSFMGTRSYEQYF. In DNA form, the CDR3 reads TGTGCCAGCAGTTTTATGGGCACACGCTCCTACGAGCAGTACTTC.

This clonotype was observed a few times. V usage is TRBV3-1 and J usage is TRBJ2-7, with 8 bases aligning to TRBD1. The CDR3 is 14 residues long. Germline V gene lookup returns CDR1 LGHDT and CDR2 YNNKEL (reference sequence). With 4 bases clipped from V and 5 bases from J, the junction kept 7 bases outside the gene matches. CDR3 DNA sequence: TGTGCCAGCAGCCCTTTCAGGGGGCTGGACGAGCAGTACTTC. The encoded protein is CASSPFRGLDEQYF.

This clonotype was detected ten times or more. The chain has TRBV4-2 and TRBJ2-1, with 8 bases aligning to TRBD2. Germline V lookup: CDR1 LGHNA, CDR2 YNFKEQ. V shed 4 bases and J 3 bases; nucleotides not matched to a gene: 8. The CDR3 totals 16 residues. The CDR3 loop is CASSRKVAGSYNEQFF. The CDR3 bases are TGTGCCAGCAGCCGGAAGGTAGCGGGGAGCTACAATGAGCAGTTCTTC.

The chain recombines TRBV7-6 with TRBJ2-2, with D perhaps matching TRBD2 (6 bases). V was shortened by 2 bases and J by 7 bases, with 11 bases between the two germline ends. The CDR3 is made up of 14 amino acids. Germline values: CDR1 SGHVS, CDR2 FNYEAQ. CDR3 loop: CASSLTGAGGELFF. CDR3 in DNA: TGTGCCAGCAGCTTAACGGGAGCGGGCGGGGAGCTGTTTTTT.

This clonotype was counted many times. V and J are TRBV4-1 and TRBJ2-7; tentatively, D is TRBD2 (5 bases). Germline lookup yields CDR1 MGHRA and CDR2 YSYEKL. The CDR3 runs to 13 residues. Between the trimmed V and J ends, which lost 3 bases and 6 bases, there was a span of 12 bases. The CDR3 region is CASSHPPEGEQYF. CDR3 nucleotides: TGCGCCAGCAGCCACCCCCCAGAGGGCGAGCAGTACTTC.

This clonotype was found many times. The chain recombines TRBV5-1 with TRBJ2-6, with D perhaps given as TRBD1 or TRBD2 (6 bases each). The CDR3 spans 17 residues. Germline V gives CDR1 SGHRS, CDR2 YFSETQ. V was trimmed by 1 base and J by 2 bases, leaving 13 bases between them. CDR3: CASSLSSGAPGANVLTF. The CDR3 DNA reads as TGCGCCAGCAGCTTGTCATCGGGGGCGCCTGGGGCCAACGTCCTGACTTTC.

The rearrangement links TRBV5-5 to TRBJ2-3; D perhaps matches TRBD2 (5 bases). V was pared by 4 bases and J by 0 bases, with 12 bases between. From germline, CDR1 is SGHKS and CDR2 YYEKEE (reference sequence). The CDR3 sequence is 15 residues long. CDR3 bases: TGTGCCAGCAGCCTATCGCGAGGGAGCACAGATACGCAGTATTTT. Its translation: CASSLSRGSTDTQYF.

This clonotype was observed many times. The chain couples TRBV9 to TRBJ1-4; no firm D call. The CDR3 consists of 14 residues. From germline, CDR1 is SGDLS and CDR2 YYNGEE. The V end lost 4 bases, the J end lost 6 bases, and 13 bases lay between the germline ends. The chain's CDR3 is CASSLGTEDEKLFF. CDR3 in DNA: TGTGCCAGCAGCCTGGGAACAGAGGATGAAAAACTGTTTTTT.

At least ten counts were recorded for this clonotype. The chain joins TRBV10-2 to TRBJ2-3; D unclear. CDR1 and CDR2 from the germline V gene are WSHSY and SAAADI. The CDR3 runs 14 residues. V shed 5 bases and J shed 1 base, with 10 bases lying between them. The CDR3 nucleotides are TGCGCCAGCAGTCGAGGTTTCGGCACAGATACGCAGTATTTT. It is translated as CASSRGFGTDTQYF.

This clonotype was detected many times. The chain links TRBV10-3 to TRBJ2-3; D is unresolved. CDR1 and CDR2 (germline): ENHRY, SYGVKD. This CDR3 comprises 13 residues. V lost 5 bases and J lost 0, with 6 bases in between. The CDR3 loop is CAISQMSTDTQYF. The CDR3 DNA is TGTGCCATCAGTCAGATGAGCACAGATACGCAGTATTTT.

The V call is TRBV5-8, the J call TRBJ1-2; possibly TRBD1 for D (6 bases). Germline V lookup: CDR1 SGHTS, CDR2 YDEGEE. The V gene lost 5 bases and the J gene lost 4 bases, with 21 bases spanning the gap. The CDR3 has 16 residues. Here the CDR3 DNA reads TGTGCCAGCAGTCCCGGGGTCGTCAGGGGCGGCTATGGCTACACCTTC. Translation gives CASSPGVVRGGYGYTF.

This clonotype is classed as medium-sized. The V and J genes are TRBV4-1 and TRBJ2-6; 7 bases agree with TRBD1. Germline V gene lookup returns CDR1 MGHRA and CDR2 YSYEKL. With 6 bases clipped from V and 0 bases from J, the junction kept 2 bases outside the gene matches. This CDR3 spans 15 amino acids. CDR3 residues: CASRPGGSGANVLTF. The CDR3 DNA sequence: TGCGCCAGCAGGCCAGGGGGCTCTGGGGCCAACGTCCTGACTTTC.

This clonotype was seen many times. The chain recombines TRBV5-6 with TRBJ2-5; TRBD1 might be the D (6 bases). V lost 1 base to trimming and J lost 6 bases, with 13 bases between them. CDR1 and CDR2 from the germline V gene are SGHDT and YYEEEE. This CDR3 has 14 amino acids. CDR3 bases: TGTGCCAGCAGCTTGACGACAGGCTACAAGACCCAGTACTTC. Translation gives CASSLTTGYKTQYF.

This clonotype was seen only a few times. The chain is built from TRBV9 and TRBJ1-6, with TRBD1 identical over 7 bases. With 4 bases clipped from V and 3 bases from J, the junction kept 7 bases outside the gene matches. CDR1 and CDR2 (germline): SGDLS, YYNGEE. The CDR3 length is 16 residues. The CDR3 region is CASSLSDRSYNSPLHF. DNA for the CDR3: TGTGCCAGCAGCTTATCGGACAGGAGCTATAATTCACCCCTCCACTTT. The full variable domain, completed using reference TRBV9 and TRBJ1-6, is DSGVTQTPKHLITATGQRVTLRCSPRSGDLSVYWYQQSLDQGLQFLIQYYNGEERAKGNILERFSAQQFPDLHSELNLSSLELGDSALYFCASSLSDRSYNSPLHFGNGTRLTVT.

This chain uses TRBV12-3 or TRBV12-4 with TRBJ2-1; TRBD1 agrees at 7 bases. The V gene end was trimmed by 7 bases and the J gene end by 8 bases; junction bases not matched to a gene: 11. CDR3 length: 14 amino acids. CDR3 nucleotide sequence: TGTGCCAGCACTACAGGGGTAAAAGTCTATGAGCAGTTCTTC. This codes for CASTTGVKVYEQFF.

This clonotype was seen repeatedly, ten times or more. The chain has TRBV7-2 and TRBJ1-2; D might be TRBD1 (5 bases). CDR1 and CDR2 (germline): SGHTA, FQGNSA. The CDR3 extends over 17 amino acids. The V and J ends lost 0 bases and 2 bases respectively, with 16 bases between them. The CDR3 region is CASSLAPGPSSNYGYTF. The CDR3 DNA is TGTGCCAGCAGCTTAGCTCCAGGGCCCAGCTCCAACTATGGCTACACCTTC.

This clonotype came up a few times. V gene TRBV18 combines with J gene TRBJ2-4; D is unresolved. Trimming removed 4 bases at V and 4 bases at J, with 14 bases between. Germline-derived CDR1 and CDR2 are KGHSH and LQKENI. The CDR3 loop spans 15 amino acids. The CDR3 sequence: CASSLSVPPKNIQYF. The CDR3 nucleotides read TGTGCCAGCTCACTCTCAGTTCCCCCTAAAAACATTCAGTACTTC.

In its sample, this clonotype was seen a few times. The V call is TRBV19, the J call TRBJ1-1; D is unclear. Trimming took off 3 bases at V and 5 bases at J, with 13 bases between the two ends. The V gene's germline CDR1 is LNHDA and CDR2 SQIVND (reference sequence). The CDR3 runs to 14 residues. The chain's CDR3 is CASSIGSPGTEAFF. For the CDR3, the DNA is TGTGCCAGTAGTATCGGTTCCCCGGGGACTGAAGCTTTCTTT. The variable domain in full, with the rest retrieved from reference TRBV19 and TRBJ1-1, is DGGITQSPKYLFRKEGQNVTLSCEQNLNHDAMYWYRQDPGQGLRLIYYSQIVNDFQKGDIAEGYSVSREKKESFPLTVTSAQKNPTAFYLCASSIGSPGTEAFFGQGTRLTVV.

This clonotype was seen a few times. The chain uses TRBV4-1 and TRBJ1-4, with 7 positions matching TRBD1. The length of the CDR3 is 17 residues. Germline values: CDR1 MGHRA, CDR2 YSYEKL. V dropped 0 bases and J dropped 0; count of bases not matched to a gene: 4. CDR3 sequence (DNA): TGCGCCAGCAGCCAAGATTTTGGGACAGCAACTAATGAAAAACTGTTTTTT. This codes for CASSQDFGTATNEKLFF.

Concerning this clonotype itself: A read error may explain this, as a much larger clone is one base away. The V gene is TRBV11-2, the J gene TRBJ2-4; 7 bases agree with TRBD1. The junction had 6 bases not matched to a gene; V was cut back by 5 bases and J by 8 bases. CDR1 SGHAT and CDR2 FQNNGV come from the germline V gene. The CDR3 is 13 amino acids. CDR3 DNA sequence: TGTGCCAGCAGCATCGACAGGGAAGACATTCAGTACTTC. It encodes CASSIDREDIQYF. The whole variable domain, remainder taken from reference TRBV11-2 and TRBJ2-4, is EAGVAQSPRYKIIEKRQSVAFWCNPISGHATLYWYQQILGQGPKLLIQFQNNGVVDDSQLPKDRFSAERLKGVDSTLKIQPAKLEDSAVYLCASSIDREDIQYFGAGTRLSVL.

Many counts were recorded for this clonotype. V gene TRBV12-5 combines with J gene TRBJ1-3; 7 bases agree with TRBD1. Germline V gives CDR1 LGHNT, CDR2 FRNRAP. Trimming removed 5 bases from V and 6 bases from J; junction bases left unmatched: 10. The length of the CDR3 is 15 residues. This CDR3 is CASGLPTGPENTIYF. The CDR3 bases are TGTGCTAGTGGTCTACCGACAGGGCCAGAAAACACCATATATTTT. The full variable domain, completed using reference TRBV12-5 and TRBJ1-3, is DARVTQTPRHKVTEMGQEVTMRCQPILGHNTVFWYRQTMMQGLELLAYFRNRAPLDDSGMPKDRFSAEMPDATLATLKIQPSEPRDSAVYFCASGLPTGPENTIYFGEGSWLTVV.

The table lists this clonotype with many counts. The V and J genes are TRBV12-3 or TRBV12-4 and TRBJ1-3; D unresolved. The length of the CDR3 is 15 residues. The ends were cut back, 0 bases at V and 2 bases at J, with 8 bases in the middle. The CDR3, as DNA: TGTGCCAGCAGTTTAGCGGAGATCGCTGGAAACACCATATATTTT. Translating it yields CASSLAEIAGNTIYF.

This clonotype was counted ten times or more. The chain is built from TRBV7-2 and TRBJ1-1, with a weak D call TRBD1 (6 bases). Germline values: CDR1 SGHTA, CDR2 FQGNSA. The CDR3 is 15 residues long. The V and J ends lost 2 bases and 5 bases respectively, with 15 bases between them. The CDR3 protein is CASSLTYRVRTEAFF. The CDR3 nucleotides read TGTGCCAGCAGCTTAACATACAGGGTAAGGACTGAAGCTTTCTTT.

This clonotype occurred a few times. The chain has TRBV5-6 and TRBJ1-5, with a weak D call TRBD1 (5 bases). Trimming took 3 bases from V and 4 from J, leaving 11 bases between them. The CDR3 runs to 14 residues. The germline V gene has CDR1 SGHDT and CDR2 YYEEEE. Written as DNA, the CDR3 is TGTGCCAGCAGCTCAATCGGACAAAATCAGCCCCAGCATTTT. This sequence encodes CASSSIGQNQPQHF.

CDR3 DNA: TGCGCCAGCAGCCAAGATTGGACAGGGAGATCCTACGAGCAGTACTTC. It is translated as CASSQDWTGRSYEQYF. The J gene is TRBJ2-7, the V gene TRBV4-1, with 8 nucleotides matching TRBD1. Trimming removed 0 bases from V and 1 base from J; junction bases left unmatched: 5. In germline, CDR1 is MGHRA, CDR2 YSYEKL. The CDR3 consists of 16 residues.